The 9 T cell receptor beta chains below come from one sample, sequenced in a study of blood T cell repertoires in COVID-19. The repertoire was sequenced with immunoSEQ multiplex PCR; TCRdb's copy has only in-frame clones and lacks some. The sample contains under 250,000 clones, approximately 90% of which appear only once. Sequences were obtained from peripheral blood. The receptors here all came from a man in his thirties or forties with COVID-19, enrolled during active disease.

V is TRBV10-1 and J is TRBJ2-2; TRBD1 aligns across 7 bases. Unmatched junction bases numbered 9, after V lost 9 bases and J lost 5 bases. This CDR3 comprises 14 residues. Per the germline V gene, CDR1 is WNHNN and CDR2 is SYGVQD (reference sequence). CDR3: CARGVRGRTGELFF. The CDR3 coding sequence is TGCGCCAGAGGGGTTAGGGGGCGGACCGGGGAGCTGTTTTTT.

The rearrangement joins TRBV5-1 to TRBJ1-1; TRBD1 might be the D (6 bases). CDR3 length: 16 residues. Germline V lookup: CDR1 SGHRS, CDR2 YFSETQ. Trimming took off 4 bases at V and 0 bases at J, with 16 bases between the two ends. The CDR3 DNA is TGCGCCAGCAGCCGTAGGGCAGGGGATGTGAACACTGAAGCTTTCTTT. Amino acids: CASSRRAGDVNTEAFF. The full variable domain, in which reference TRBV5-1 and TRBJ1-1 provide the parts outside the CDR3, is KAGVTQTPRYLIKTRGQQVTLSCSPISGHRSVSWYQQTPGQGLQFLFEYFSETQRNKGNFPGRFSGRQFSNSRSEMNVSTLELGDSALYLCASSRRAGDVNTEAFFGQGTRLTVV.

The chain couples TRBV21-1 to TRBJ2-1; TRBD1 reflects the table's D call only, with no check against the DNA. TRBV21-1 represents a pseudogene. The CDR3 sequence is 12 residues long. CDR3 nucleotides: TGTGCCAGCAGCACAACCTACAATGAGCAGTTCTTC. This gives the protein CASSTTYNEQFF.

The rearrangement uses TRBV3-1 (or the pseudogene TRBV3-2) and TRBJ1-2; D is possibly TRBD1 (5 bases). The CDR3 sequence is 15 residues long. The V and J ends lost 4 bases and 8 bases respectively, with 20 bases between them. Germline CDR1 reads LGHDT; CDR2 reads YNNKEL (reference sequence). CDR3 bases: TGTGCCAGCAGCCCCCCAGGGAACCCCCCCCGAGGCTACACCTTC. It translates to CASSPPGNPPRGYTF.

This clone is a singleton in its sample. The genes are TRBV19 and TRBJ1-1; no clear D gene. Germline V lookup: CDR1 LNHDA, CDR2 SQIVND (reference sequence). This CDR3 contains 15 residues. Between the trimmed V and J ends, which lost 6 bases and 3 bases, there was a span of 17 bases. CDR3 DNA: TGTGCCAGTAGCCCATCGCCTAGACGGGACACTGAAGCTTTCTTT. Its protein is CASSPSPRRDTEAFF.

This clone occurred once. The CDR3 here is CSALRGDTQYF. The CDR3 DNA sequence: TGCAGCGCCCTGAGAGGAGATACGCAGTATTTT. The chain has TRBV29-1 and TRBJ2-3; no definite D call. Germline-derived CDR1 and CDR2 are SQVTM and ANQGSEA. CDR3 length: 11 amino acids. V was cut by 7 bases and J by 5 bases, with 10 bases left in between.

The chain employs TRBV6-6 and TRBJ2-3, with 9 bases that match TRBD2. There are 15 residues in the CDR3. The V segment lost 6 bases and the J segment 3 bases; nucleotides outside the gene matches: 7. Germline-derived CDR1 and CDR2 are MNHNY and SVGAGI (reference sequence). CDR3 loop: CASSHGAGGTDTQYF. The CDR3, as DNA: TGTGCCAGCAGCCACGGGGCGGGAGGGACAGATACGCAGTATTTT.

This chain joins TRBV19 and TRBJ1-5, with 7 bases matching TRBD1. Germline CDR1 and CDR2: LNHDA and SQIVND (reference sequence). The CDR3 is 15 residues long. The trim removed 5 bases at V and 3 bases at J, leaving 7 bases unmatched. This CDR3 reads CASSEAGGPNQPQHF. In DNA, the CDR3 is TGTGCCAGTAGTGAGGCAGGGGGACCCAATCAGCCCCAGCATTTT.

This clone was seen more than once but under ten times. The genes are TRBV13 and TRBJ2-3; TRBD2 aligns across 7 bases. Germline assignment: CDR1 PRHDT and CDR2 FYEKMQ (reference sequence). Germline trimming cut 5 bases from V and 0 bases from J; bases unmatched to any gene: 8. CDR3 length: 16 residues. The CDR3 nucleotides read TGTGCCAGCAGCGTCACTAGCGTAACTAGCACAGATACGCAGTATTTT. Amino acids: CASSVTSVTSTDTQYF.